Listed below are T cell receptor beta chains from one sample, sequenced in a study of shared clonotypes between healthy human individuals. Libraries were prepared by immunoSEQ multiplex PCR; TCRdb keeps only in-frame clonotypes and omits some of them. Seen here are over a million clones, 95% to 99% observed once, and the top ten hold roughly 0.45%. What was sequenced was naive CD4+ T cells sorted from blood. The receptors were sampled from a young man in good health. Both conserved end residues are part of each CDR3. A D gene is named only where the DNA matches it firmly. For some rows the clone size is stated as once, few or many, or as a class when expanded; others skip it.

12	TRBV7-5	TRBJ2-3	.	.	TGTGTCAGAAGCCACCATCCCATCGCGGAGTATTTT	CVRSHHPIAEYF
15	TRBV6-6	TRBJ1-1	.	TRBD1	TGTGCCAGCAGTTACCCGGGACAGGGAGGGACTGAAGCTTTCTTT	CASSYPGQGGTEAFF
14	TRBV6-1	TRBJ1-2	.	TRBD1	TGTGCCAGCAGTTCCCGGACAGGGAACTATGGCTACACCTTC	CASSSRTGNYGYTF
12	TRBV27	TRBJ2-7	.	.	TGTGCCAGCACCTCCCCCGCCTACGAGCAGTACTTC	CASTSPAYEQYF
16	TRBV10-1	TRBJ2-3	.	.	TGCGCCAGCAGTGAGTACAGGGTGGGAGGCACAGATACGCAGTATTTT	CASSEYRVGGTDTQYF
15	TRBV5-1	TRBJ2-7	.	TRBD1	TGCGCCAGCAGCTTGGGGCAGGGGGCTTCCTACGAGCAGTACTTC	CASSLGQGASYEQYF
15	TRBV7-2	TRBJ2-1	.	.	TGTGCCAGCAGCTTAGGAGCGGCAACCTACAATGAGCAGTTCTTC	CASSLGAATYNEQFF
13	TRBV10-2	TRBJ2-7	.	.	TGCGCCAGCAACCTCGGGACACCTCTAGAGCAGTACTTC	CASNLGTPLEQYF
15	TRBV7-9	TRBJ2-1	.	TRBD1	TGTGCCAGCAGCTTCTATGGACAGGTTGACCATGAGCAGTTCTTC	CASSFYGQVDHEQFF
16	TRBV19	TRBJ1-1	.	TRBD1	TGTGCCAGCAGTCCCGGGACAGGGAGCTGGCACACTGAAGCTTTCTTT	CASSPGTGSWHTEAFF
14	TRBV29-1	TRBJ2-1	once	.	TGCAGCGTGTCGAGCGGATCTGCCTGGAATGAGCAGTTCTTC	CSVSSGSAWNEQFF
16	TRBV18	TRBJ2-7	.	.	TGTGCCAGCTCACCATTGGGGCAGGGAAGTTCCTACGAGCAGTACTTC	CASSPLGQGSSYEQYF
17	TRBV7-9	TRBJ2-1	.	TRBD2	TGTGCCAGCAGCTTAGGCGGACTAGCGGGGTCCTACAATGAGCAGTTCTTC	CASSLGGLAGSYNEQFF
17	TRBV7-9	TRBJ2-2	.	TRBD2	TGTGCCAGCAGCTTAGCGACCGGAGGCGGGAGCGCCGGGGAGCTGTTTTTT	CASSLATGGGSAGELFF
17	TRBV9	TRBJ2-1	once	.	TGTGCCAGCAGCCCTCTTTGGGAGTCGAGCTCCTACAATGAGCAGTTCTTC	CASSPLWESSSYNEQFF
15	TRBV7-2	TRBJ1-5	once	TRBD1	TGTGCCAGCAGCTCAGACAGGGGAGGCAATCAGCCCCAGCATTTT	CASSSDRGGNQPQHF
14	TRBV15	TRBJ2-7	.	TRBD1	TGTGCCACCAGCGGTGGGGACAGAAAATACGAGCAGTACTTC	CATSGGDRKYEQYF
14	TRBV29-1	TRBJ2-2	.	TRBD1	TGCAGCTTTCGGACAGGGGACTTCACCGGGGAGCTGTTTTTT	CSFRTGDFTGELFF
14	TRBV9	TRBJ1-1	.	.	TGTGCCAGCAGCCCATCAGCTATGAACACTGAAGCTTTCTTT	CASSPSAMNTEAFF
15	TRBV5-5	TRBJ1-4	.	.	TGTGCCAGCAGCAAGCCGGGGGAGGAACGCGAAAAACTGTTTTTT	CASSKPGEEREKLFF
13	TRBV9	TRBJ1-1	.	TRBD1	TGTGCCAGCAGCGGGACAGGGGGGGCGGAAGCTTTCTTT	CASSGTGGAEAFF
17	TRBV4-3	TRBJ1-2	once	TRBD1	TGCGCCAGCAGCCAAGGTGTACAGGGGGCGCGGGGCTATGGCTACACCTTC	CASSQGVQGARGYGYTF
13	TRBV28	TRBJ1-1	.	.	TGTGCCAGCACCTTGGCAGGGGAGGCTGAAGCTTTCTTT	CASTLAGEAEAFF
15	TRBV9	TRBJ1-4	.	.	TGTGCCAGCAGCGTAGACGGGGTCAGGGATGAAAAACTGTTTTTT	CASSVDGVRDEKLFF
12	TRBV5-1	TRBJ2-1	.	.	TGCGCCAGCAGCTGGGGGCCCAATGAGCAGTTCTTC	CASSWGPNEQFF
14	TRBV27	TRBJ1-1	.	TRBD1	TGTGCCAGCAGTTTACAGGGGGCTAACACTGAAGCTTTCTTT	CASSLQGANTEAFF
15	TRBV19	TRBJ2-7	.	.	TGTGCCGTCATTATCAGCCCGACGAGGGACTACGAGCAGTACTTC	CAVIISPTRDYEQYF
16	TRBV27	TRBJ1-1	.	.	TGTGCCAGCAGTTCCCAGCCCCAGGGGATGAACACTGAAGCTTTCTTT	CASSSQPQGMNTEAFF
16	TRBV9	TRBJ2-5	.	TRBD1	TGTGCCAGCAGCGTAGTCCCCTCCGGGACAGCCCAGACCCAGTACTTC	CASSVVPSGTAQTQYF
13	TRBV5-1	TRBJ2-3	.	.	TGCGCCAGCAGCTTTGACCCGCCGGATACGCAGTATTTT	CASSFDPPDTQYF
18	TRBV4-2	TRBJ2-7	.	TRBD2	TGTGCCAGCAGCCCTGGAGGGGTCCGGCCGGGACTAGAGTACGAGCAGTACTTC	CASSPGGVRPGLEYEQYF
15	TRBV28	TRBJ2-3	once	.	TGTGCCAGCAGTAGAACCGGGGATTTCACAGATACGCAGTATTTT	CASSRTGDFTDTQYF
16	TRBV18	TRBJ2-1	once	TRBD2	TGTGCCAGCTCACCACGAGCGGGGGCAGACCACAATGAGCAGTTCTTC	CASSPRAGADHNEQFF
16	TRBV28	TRBJ2-7	.	TRBD2	TGTGCCAGCAGTTCACGCGACGCAGCGGGAGTCCCCGAGCAGTACTTC	CASSSRDAAGVPEQYF
14	TRBV30	TRBJ1-3	.	.	TGTGCCTGGACCTCTCCCGGGATACGAAACACCATATATTTT	CAWTSPGIRNTIYF
16	TRBV10-3	TRBJ2-2	.	TRBD2	TGTGCCATCAGTGAGTTTCAAGCGGGAACCACCGGGGAGCTGTTTTTT	CAISEFQAGTTGELFF
16	TRBV19	TRBJ2-5	.	.	TGTGCCAGTAGCCCGACATGGGTAATGGGTCAAGAGACCCAGTACTTC	CASSPTWVMGQETQYF
11	TRBV6-4	TRBJ2-3	.	.	TGTGCCAGCAGTGAAATAGATACGCAGTATTTT	CASSEIDTQYF
15	TRBV7-9	TRBJ2-1	.	.	TGTGCCAGCAGCTTAGTTGGGACACCGTACAATGAGCAGTTCTTC	CASSLVGTPYNEQFF
18	TRBV7-9	TRBJ2-7	.	TRBD2	TGTGCCAGCAGCTCGACCGGGACTAGAGACAAGGGCCCCTACGAGCAGTACTTC	CASSSTGTRDKGPYEQYF
18	TRBV18	TRBJ2-7	.	TRBD2	TGTGCCAGCTCACCTCTCCTCGGGACTAGCGGACCCTCCTACGAGCAGTACTTC	CASSPLLGTSGPSYEQYF
13	TRBV7-2	TRBJ2-7	.	.	TGTGCCAGCAGCTTGTTCAGGGGTTACGAGCAGTACTTC	CASSLFRGYEQYF